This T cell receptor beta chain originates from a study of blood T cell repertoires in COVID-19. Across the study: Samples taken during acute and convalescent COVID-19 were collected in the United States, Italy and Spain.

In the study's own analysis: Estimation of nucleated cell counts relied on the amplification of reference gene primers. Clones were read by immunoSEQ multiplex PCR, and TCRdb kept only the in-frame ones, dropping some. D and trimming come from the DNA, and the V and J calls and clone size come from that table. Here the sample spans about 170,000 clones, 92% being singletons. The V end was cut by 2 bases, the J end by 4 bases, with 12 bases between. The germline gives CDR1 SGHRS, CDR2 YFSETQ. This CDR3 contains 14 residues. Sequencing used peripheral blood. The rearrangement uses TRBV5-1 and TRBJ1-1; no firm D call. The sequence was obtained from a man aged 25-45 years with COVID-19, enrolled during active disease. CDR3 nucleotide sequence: TGCGCCAGCAGCTTCGAAGCGAGCGGCACTGAAGCTTTCTTT. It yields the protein CASSFEASGTEAFF.